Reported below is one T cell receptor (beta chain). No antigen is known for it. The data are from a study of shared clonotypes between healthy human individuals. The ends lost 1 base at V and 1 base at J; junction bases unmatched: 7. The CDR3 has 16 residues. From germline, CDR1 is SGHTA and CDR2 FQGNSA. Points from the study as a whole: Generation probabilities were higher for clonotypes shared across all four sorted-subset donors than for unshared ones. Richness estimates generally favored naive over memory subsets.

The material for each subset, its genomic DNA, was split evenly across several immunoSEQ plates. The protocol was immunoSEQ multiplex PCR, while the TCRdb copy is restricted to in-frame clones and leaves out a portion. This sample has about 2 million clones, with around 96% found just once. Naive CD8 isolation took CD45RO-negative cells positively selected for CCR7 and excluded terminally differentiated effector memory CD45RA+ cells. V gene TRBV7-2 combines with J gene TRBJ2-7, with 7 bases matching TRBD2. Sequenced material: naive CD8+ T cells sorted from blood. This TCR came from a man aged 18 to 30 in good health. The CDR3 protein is CASSLVGRASSYEQYF. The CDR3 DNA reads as TGTGCCAGCAGCTTAGTTGGGAGGGCCTCTTCCTACGAGCAGTACTTC.